Given below is one TCR beta chain in context. Participants' reported clinical history set cohort assignment. Germline-derived CDR1 and CDR2 are LGHNA and YNFKEQ. The CDR3 totals 15 residues. The V gene end was trimmed by 1 base and the J gene end by 4 bases; junction bases not matched to a gene: 5. This entry is derived from a study of blood T cell repertoires in COVID-19. Study summary: Acute and convalescent COVID-19 specimens originated in the United States, Italy and Spain.

Generated by immunoSEQ multiplex PCR, the TCRdb table keeps only in-frame clones and is missing some. The sample carries a few hundred thousand clones, approximately 92% recorded once. The receptor was derived from a woman aged 25 to 39 who had recovered from COVID-19. The J gene is TRBJ2-5, the V gene TRBV4-2; the match to TRBD2 covers 8 bases. Sequencing input: PBMCs or T cells enriched from blood (not recorded which). DNA of the CDR3: TGTGCCAGCAGCCAAGTCGGGGGGGGGCGAGAGACCCAGTACTTC. The encoded protein is CASSQVGGGRETQYF.